This entry concerns a single T cell receptor beta chain. Its antigen is unidentified. The sample comes from a study of T cell responses to AZD1222 COVID-19 vaccine. Study-wide findings and caveats: Of spike-specific TCRs, nearly half reportedly target regions left unmutated in variants. CD4 TCRs covered the whole spike, strongest at regions 160-218 and 743-854. The breadth and depth of Spike-specific TCRs increased once two AZD1222 doses had been given.

The ends were cut back, 3 bases at V and 2 bases at J, with 13 bases in the middle. Germline assignment: CDR1 SGHNT and CDR2 YENEEA. The CDR3 runs to 16 residues. Here immunoSEQ multiplex PCR was the method, and the copy in TCRdb shows in-frame clones only, minus some. Of 150,000 to 200,000 clones listed, approximately 90% were seen once; the top ten hold about 1.4%. Sequences were derived from peripheral blood, sampled on day 0 of AZD1222 vaccination. The TCR sequence derives from an adult in good health. The chain is built from TRBV11-3 and TRBJ2-2; a weak D match, TRBD2 (6 bases). CDR3 coding DNA: TGTGCCAGCAGCTTCCGAGGAGGGCACAACACCGGGGAGCTGTTTTTT. This gives the protein CASSFRGGHNTGELFF.